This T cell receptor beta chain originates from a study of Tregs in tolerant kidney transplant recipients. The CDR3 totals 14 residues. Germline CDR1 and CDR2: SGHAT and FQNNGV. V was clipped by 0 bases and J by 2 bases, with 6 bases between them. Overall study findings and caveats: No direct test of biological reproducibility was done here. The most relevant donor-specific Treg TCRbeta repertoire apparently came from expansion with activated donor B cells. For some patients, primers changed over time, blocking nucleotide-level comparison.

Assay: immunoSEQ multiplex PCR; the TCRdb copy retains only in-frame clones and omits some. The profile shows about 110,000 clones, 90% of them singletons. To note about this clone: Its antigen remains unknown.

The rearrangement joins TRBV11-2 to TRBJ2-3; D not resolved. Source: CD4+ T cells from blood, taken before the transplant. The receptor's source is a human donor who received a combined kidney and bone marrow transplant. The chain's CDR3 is CASSLDPYTDTQYF. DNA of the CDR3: TGTGCCAGCAGCTTAGATCCCTACACAGATACGCAGTATTTT.